This T cell receptor beta chain was documented in a study of blood T cells in healthy people across ages. Together with a sample-barcoded 5' primer, a J-beta primer mix was included in a second PCR lasting about 6 to 11 cycles. Via MiXCR, TCRdb re-called the 5' RACE reads, giving one row per CDR3 protein. The sample lists roughly 1 million distinct CDR3 sequences; under 30% were seen once. Only a few counts were recorded for this clonotype. The CDR3 consists of 14 residues. The J segment lost 5 bases and the V segment lost 2 bases, leaving 6 bases of the junction unmatched. Germline loops: CDR1 SGHRS, CDR2 YFSETQ. Another study also made use of these data, one on T cells of mothers and their children. That study adds: No persistent microchimeric T cell clones were detected at around 97 clones per million clonotypes sensitivity.

The specimen was blood. This sequence originates from a girl aged 2-15 years in good health. The chain joins TRBV5-1 to TRBJ2-5, with TRBD2 matching over 7 bases. CDR3 protein: CASSLMAGVETQYF. The CDR3, as DNA: TGCGCCAGCAGCTTAATGGCGGGAGTGGAGACCCAGTACTTC.